Listed here are 5 T cell receptor beta chains from one sample, sequenced in a study of shared clonotypes between healthy human individuals. Only in-frame clones appear in the TCRdb table, and some are missing; sequencing was by immunoSEQ multiplex PCR. This table has some 1,600,000 clones, around 98% appearing once. The sequencing sample was made of naive CD4+ T cells sorted from blood. As for subset: CD45RA+ positively selected. The receptors originated from a man younger than 40 in good health.

V gene TRBV6-4 combines with J gene TRBJ2-3; no definite D call. V was cut by 3 bases and J by 4 bases, with 8 bases left in between. Germline CDR1 and CDR2: MRHNA and SNTAGT. The CDR3 sequence is 13 residues long. CDR3 in DNA: TGTGCCAGCAGTGAGGAGTTAGCAGATACGCAGTATTTT. Residues: CASSEELADTQYF.

The CDR3 DNA sequence: TGTGCCAGCAGTTACTATCCAACCCTGTGCGGGAGGGCCAGATGCGAGCAGTACTTC. Translating gives CASSYYPTLCGRARCEQYF. The V gene is TRBV6-7, the J gene TRBJ2-7; 9 nucleotides line up with TRBD2. TRBV6-7 is sorted into the ORF group, with uncertain function. The length of the CDR3 is 19 residues. The V segment lost 1 base and the J segment 6 bases; nucleotides outside the gene matches: 19.

This chain joins TRBV9 and TRBJ2-7; TRBD2 matches 7 bases. V trimming: 0 bases; J trimming: 3 bases; junction bases outside the gene matches: 9. There are 16 residues in the CDR3. In germline, CDR1 is SGDLS, CDR2 YYNGEE. For the CDR3, the DNA is TGTGCCAGCAGCGTAGGAGGGGTTAGCGGGTTCTACGAGCAGTACTTC. Its protein product is CASSVGGVSGFYEQYF. Looking up the rest from reference TRBV9 and TRBJ2-7 gives the full variable domain: DSGVTQTPKHLITATGQRVTLRCSPRSGDLSVYWYQQSLDQGLQFLIQYYNGEERAKGNILERFSAQQFPDLHSELNLSSLELGDSALYFCASSVGGVSGFYEQYFGPGTRLTVT.

This sequence joins TRBV10-2 and TRBJ2-1; possible D gene TRBD2, 5 bases. Trimming removed 7 bases at V and 6 bases at J, with 13 bases between. There are 13 residues in the CDR3. CDR1 is WSHSY, CDR2 SAAADI, per germline. CDR3 residues: CASKNPEGNEQFF. The CDR3 DNA reads TGCGCCAGCAAAAATCCAGAGGGCAATGAGCAGTTCTTC.

The genes are TRBV5-4 and TRBJ1-4, with 8 bases matching TRBD1. The CDR3 has 16 amino acids. CDR1 and CDR2 (germline): SGHNT, YYREEE (reference sequence). Trimming cost V 4 bases and J 8 bases; bases outside gene matches: 13. The CDR3 region is CASSGGRQGRGEKLFF. In DNA form, the CDR3 reads TGTGCCAGCAGCGGAGGAAGACAGGGGAGGGGAGAAAAACTGTTTTTT.